The 2 T cell receptor beta chains in this list originate from one sample, sequenced in a study of OX40 agonist ivuxolimab in advanced cancers. The protocol was immunoSEQ multiplex PCR, while the TCRdb copy is restricted to in-frame clones and leaves out a portion. The sample has more than 70,000 clones, approximately 86% seen once. The sequences come from CD4+ or CD8+ T cells sorted from blood, collected in a trial of the OX40 agonist ivuxolimab. Receptors originate from an adult with an advanced solid tumor such as melanoma, head and neck, liver or kidney cancer.

The CDR3 region has the DNA TGCAGTGCTAGAGTAGGGGAGACCCAGTACTTC. This translates into CSARVGETQYF. The V call is TRBV20-1, the J call TRBJ2-5; D is undetermined. From germline, CDR1 is DFQATT and CDR2 SNEGSKA (reference sequence). V was cut by 1 base and J by 5 bases, with 5 bases left in between. The CDR3 runs to 11 residues.

There are a few counts of this clone. The chain carries TRBV11-2 and TRBJ1-1; no clear D gene. CDR3 length: 14 residues. V was trimmed by 4 bases and J by 4 bases, leaving 13 bases between them. Germline V gene lookup returns CDR1 SGHAT and CDR2 FQNNGV. Written as DNA, the CDR3 is TGTGCCAGCAGCTCAGGACGGACCCTCACTGAAGCTTTCTTT. This sequence encodes CASSSGRTLTEAFF.